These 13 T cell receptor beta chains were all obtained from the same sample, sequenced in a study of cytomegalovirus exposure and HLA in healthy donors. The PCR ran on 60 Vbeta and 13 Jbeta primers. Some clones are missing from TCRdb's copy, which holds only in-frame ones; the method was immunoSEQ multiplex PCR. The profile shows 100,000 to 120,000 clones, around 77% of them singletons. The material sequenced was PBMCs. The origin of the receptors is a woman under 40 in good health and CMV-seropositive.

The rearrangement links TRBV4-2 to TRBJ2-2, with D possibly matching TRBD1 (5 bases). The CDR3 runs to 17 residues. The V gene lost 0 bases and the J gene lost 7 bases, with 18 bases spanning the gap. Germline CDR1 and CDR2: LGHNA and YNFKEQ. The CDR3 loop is CASSQDRLGHSYGELFF. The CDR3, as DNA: TGTGCCAGCAGCCAAGACAGACTCGGACACTCTTACGGGGAGCTGTTTTTT.

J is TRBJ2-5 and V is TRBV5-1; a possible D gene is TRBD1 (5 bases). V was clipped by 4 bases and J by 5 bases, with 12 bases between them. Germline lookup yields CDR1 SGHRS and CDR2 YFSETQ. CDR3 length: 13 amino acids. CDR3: CASSTGARETQYF. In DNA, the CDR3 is TGCGCCAGCAGCACTGGGGCTAGGGAGACCCAGTACTTC.

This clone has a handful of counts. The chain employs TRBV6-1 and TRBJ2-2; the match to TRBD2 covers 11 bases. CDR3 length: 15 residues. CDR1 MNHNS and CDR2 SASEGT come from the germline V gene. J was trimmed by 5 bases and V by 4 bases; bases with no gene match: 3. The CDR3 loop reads CASSVLAGGTGELFF. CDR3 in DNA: TGTGCCAGCAGTGTATTAGCGGGGGGGACCGGGGAGCTGTTTTTT.

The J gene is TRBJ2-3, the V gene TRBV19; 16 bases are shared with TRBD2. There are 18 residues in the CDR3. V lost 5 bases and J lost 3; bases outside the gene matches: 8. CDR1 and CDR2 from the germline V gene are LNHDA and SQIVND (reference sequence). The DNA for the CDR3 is TGTGCCAGTAGTGGGGGACTAGCGGGAGGGCCGGGGACAGATACGCAGTATTTT. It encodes CASSGGLAGGPGTDTQYF.

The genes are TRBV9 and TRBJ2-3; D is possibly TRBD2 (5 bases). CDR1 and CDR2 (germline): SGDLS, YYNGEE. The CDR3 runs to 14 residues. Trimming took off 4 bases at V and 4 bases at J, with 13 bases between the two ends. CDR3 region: CASSIWELSDTQYF. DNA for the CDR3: TGTGCCAGCAGCATTTGGGAGTTATCAGATACGCAGTATTTT.

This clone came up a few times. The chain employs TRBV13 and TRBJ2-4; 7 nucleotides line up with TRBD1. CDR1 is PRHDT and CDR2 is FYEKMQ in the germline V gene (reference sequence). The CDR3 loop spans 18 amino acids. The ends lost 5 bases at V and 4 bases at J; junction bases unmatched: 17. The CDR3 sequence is CASSDRDSPLPLKNIQYF. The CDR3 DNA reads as TGTGCCAGCAGCGACCGGGACAGCCCCCTCCCCCTAAAAAACATTCAGTACTTC. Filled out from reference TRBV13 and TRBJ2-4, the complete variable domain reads AAGVIQSPRHLIKEKRETATLKCYPIPRHDTVYWYQQGPGQDPQFLISFYEKMQSDKGSIPDRFSAQQFSDYHSELNMSSLELGDSALYFCASSDRDSPLPLKNIQYFGAGTRLSVL.

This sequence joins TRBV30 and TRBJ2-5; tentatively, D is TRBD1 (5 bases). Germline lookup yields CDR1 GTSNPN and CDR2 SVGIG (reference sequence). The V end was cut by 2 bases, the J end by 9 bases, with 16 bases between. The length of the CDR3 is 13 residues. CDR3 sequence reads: CAWSQDTNTAQYF. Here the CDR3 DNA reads TGTGCCTGGAGTCAGGACACCAACACGGCCCAGTACTTC.

The chain's CDR3 is CASSPGTGTSHYNEQFF. CDR3 coding DNA: TGTGCCAGCTCACCCGGAACCGGGACTAGCCACTACAATGAGCAGTTCTTC. The genes are TRBV18 and TRBJ2-1, with 9 bases lining up with TRBD2. Germline trimming cut 3 bases from V and 3 bases from J; bases unmatched to any gene: 9. Germline CDR1 reads KGHSH; CDR2 reads LQKENI. The CDR3 covers 17 residues.

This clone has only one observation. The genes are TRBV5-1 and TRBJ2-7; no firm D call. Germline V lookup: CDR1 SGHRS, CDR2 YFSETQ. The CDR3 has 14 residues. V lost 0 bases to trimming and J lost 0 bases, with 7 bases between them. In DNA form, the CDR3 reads TGCGCCAGCAGCTTGGACTCGTTCTCCTACGAGCAGTACTTC. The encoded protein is CASSLDSFSYEQYF.

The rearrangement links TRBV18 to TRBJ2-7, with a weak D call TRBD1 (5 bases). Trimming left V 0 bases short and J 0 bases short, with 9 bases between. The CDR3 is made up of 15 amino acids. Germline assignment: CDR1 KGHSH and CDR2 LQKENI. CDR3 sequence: CASSPPRGTSYEQYF. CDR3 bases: TGTGCCAGCTCACCACCTAGGGGTACCTCCTACGAGCAGTACTTC.

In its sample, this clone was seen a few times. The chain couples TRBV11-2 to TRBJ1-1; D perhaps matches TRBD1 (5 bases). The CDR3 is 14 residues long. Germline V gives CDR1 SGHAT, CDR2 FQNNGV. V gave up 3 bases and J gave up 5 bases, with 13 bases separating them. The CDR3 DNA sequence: TGTGCCAGCAGCTTGGGCAGGGTGAGGACTGAAGCTTTCTTT. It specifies CASSLGRVRTEAFF.

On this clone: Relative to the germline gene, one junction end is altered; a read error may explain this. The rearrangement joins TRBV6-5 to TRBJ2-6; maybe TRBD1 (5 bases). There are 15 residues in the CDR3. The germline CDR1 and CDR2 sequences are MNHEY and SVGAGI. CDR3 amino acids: CASSPLTSGATVLTF. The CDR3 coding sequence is TGTGCCAGCAGTCCTCTTACCTCTGGGGCCACCGTCCTGACTTTC.

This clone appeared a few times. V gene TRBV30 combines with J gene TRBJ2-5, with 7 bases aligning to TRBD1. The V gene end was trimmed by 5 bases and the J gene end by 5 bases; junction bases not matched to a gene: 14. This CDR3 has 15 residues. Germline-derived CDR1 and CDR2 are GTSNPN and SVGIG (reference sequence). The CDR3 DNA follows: TGTGCCTGGGGATCGAGGGGGCTCGGTAAGGAGACCCAGTACTTC. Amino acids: CAWGSRGLGKETQYF.